This passage covers 10 T cell receptor beta chains from one sample sequenced in a study of T cells after yellow fever vaccination. TCRdb redid the calling of the 5' RACE reads with MiXCR, one entry per CDR3 protein. The sample gives 350,000 to 550,000 distinct CDR3 sequences, approximately 18% of which show up once; 15% to 20% is in the top ten. The source was PBMCs, collected before the yellow fever booster vaccination. The source is a man between 18 and 35 years old who received the YFV17D yellow fever vaccine.

The chain couples TRBV6-5 to TRBJ2-5, with D possibly matching TRBD1 (5 bases). Trimming shortened V by 3 bases and J by 3 bases, and 17 bases separated the two germline ends. Germline V gives CDR1 MNHEY, CDR2 SVGAGI. The CDR3 spans 16 residues. CDR3 sequence (DNA): TGTGCCAGCAGTTATGCTCTAGGGGCGAGGAAAGAGACCCAGTACTTC. Translation: CASSYALGARKETQYF.

The sample holds a few counts of this clonotype. The chain recombines TRBV5-1 with TRBJ2-3; D is unclear. Looked up from germline, CDR1 is SGHRS and CDR2 is YFSETQ. The CDR3 covers 13 residues. V was pared by 4 bases and J by 1 base, with 7 bases between. The CDR3 loop is CASSPFRTDTQYF. The DNA for the CDR3 is TGCGCCAGCAGCCCCTTCCGCACAGATACGCAGTATTTT.

The chain couples TRBV20-1 to TRBJ2-3; either TRBD1 or TRBD2 may supply D (6 bases each). The V end was cut by 0 bases, the J end by 4 bases, with 17 bases between. The CDR3 loop spans 16 amino acids. Germline CDR1 reads DFQATT; CDR2 reads SNEGSKA (reference sequence). This chain's CDR3 is CSARDPQRGAADTQYF. The DNA for the CDR3 is TGCAGTGCTAGAGATCCTCAAAGGGGGGCGGCAGATACGCAGTATTTT.

The CDR3 spells CSASQVSTNEQFF. The CDR3, as DNA: TGCAGCGCCTCACAGGTTTCGACTAATGAGCAGTTCTTC. The V and J genes are TRBV29-1 and TRBJ2-1; possible D gene TRBD1, 5 bases. Germline V gene sequence: CDR1 SQVTM, CDR2 ANQGSEA. The CDR3 has 13 amino acids. Trimming took off 7 bases at V and 7 bases at J, with 17 bases between the two ends.

This clonotype has a handful of counts. The chain combines TRBV5-4 with TRBJ2-7; tentative D call: TRBD2 (6 bases). CDR1 and CDR2 from the germline V gene are SGHNT and YYREEE (reference sequence). V dropped 3 bases and J dropped 7 bases, with 11 bases sitting between them. This CDR3 is built from 12 residues. CDR3 bases: TGTGCCAGCAGCTGGGGACGGGGGGAGCAGTACGTC. It translates to CASSWGRGEQYV.

This clonotype was found a few times. CDR3 protein: CASSFSVGSEKLFF. CDR3 bases: TGTGCCAGCAGCTTCTCGGTGGGGAGTGAAAAACTGTTTTTT. The V call is TRBV7-8, the J call TRBJ1-4, with unresolved D. V was shortened by 3 bases and J by 7 bases, with 12 bases between the two germline ends. CDR1 and CDR2 from the germline V gene are SGHVS and FQNEAQ. This CDR3 comprises 14 residues.

The chain carries TRBV2 and TRBJ1-1; 7 positions match TRBD1. The CDR3 has 13 amino acids. Germline V gene lookup returns CDR1 SNHLY and CDR2 FYNNEI. The CDR3 bases are TGTGTCACGGAGAACAGGGGTTTGACTGAAGCTTTCTTT. As protein: CVTENRGLTEAFF.

This sequence joins TRBV6-6 and TRBJ2-7; D remains ambiguous. Germline CDR1 reads MNHNY; CDR2 reads SVGAGI (reference sequence). The length of the CDR3 is 12 residues. Trimming removed 5 bases from V and 6 bases from J, with 11 bases in between. The CDR3 sequence: CASSAEWAEQYV. The CDR3 bases are TGTGCCAGCAGTGCCGAATGGGCCGAGCAGTACGTC.

The CDR3 loop reads CASTGPTSGDYNEQFF. DNA of the CDR3: TGTGCCAGCACCGGACCGACTAGCGGGGACTACAATGAGCAGTTCTTC. V usage is TRBV6-2 or TRBV6-3 and J usage is TRBJ2-1; 11 bases fit TRBD2. The CDR3 length is 16 residues. After removal of 7 bases from V and 3 bases from J, the junction contained 8 bases not matched to a gene. In germline, CDR1 is MNHEY, CDR2 SVGEGT.

This clonotype was detected only a few times. The chain combines TRBV5-6 with TRBJ2-7; D is possibly TRBD1 or TRBD2 (7 bases each). V was trimmed by 4 bases and J by 4 bases, leaving 15 bases between them. The germline V gene encodes CDR1 SGHDT and CDR2 YYEEEE. The CDR3 is made up of 14 amino acids. DNA for the CDR3: TGTGCCAGCAGCAGCGGGACAGCGGTGTACGAGCAGTACGTC. This sequence encodes CASSSGTAVYEQYV.